Below are 5 T cell receptor beta chains sequenced from a single sample in a study of vaccination effects on CD4 cells after COVID-19. Antigens of these TCRs are unknown. Expansion of antigen-specific CD4+ T cells with viral peptide pools was carried out by the ViraFEST assay before sequencing. A 10-day culture period preceded the isolation of CD4+ T cells. Vaccine recipients lacked prior SARS-CoV-2 infection and had negative nucleocapsid antibodies. This table comes from immunoSEQ multiplex PCR, and its TCRdb copy is limited to in-frame clones, with some not included. Here the sample spans fewer than 55,000 clones, more than 70% being singletons. The sample in question was CD4+ T cells from PBMCs cultured with HCoV-OC43 spike peptides, obtained before COVID-19 vaccination. Specified subset: HCoV-OC43 spike overlapping peptide pool stimulation. The receptors originated from a human donor who received a COVID-19 vaccine.

This sequence joins TRBV19 and TRBJ1-5; no clear D gene. This CDR3 spans 15 amino acids. V shed 7 bases and J shed 0 bases, with 13 bases lying between them. In germline, CDR1 is LNHDA, CDR2 SQIVND (reference sequence). CDR3 sequence: CASTPGHYSNQPQHF. The DNA of the CDR3 is TGTGCCAGTACCCCAGGTCATTATAGCAATCAGCCCCAGCATTTT.

V and J are TRBV28 and TRBJ2-6; D gene uncertain. The V gene lost 7 bases and the J gene lost 1 base, with 8 bases spanning the gap. The CDR3 contains 14 residues. Germline V gene data show CDR1 as MDHEN and CDR2 as SYDVKM. CDR3 loop: CASMDRSGANVLTF. The DNA of the CDR3 is TGTGCCAGCATGGACCGGTCTGGGGCCAACGTCCTGACTTTC.

This clone was picked up a small number of times. The chain combines TRBV6-5 with TRBJ2-7; a weak D match, TRBD2 (6 bases). Germline loops: CDR1 MNHEY, CDR2 SVGAGI. Trimming took 7 bases from V and 6 from J, leaving 19 bases between them. The CDR3 consists of 14 residues. CDR3 in amino acids: CASTRDSVVGEQYV. The CDR3 coding sequence is TGTGCCAGCACCCGGGACTCCGTGGTTGGCGAGCAGTACGTC.

This chain joins TRBV2 and TRBJ1-1; D remains unclear. The germline V gene encodes CDR1 SNHLY and CDR2 FYNNEI. The ends were cut back, 6 bases at V and 4 bases at J, with 12 bases in the middle. This CDR3 is built from 13 residues. The CDR3 DNA sequence: TGTGCCAGCAGGGCGTTAAGCGCCACTGAAGCTTTCTTT. It translates to CASRALSATEAFF.

The chain combines TRBV7-9 with TRBJ1-5, with TRBD1 matching over 7 bases. V trimming: 5 bases; J trimming: 0 bases; junction bases outside the gene matches: 1. The CDR3 covers 14 residues. From germline, CDR1 is SEHNR and CDR2 FQNEAQ (reference sequence). CDR3 in DNA: TGTGCCAGCAGCCACAGGGGTAGCAATCAGCCCCAGCATTTT. Protein sequence: CASSHRGSNQPQHF. Full variable domain (outside the CDR3, taken from reference TRBV7-9 and TRBJ1-5): DTGVSQNPRHKITKRGQNVTFRCDPISEHNRLYWYRQTLGQGPEFLTYFQNEAQLEKSRLLSDRFSAERPKGSFSTLEIQRTEQGDSAMYLCASSHRGSNQPQHFGDGTRLSIL.